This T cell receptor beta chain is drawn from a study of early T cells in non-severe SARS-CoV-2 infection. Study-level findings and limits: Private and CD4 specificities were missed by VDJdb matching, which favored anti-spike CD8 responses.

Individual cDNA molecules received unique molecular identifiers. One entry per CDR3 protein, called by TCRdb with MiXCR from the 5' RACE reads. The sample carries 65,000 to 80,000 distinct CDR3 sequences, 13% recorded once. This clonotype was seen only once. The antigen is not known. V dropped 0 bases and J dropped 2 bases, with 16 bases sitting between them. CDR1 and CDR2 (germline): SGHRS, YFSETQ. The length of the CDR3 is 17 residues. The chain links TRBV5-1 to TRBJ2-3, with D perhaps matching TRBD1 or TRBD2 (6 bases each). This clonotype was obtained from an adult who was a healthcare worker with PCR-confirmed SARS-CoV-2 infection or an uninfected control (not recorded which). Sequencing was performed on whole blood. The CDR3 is CASSLAGTGAFTDTQYF. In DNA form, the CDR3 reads TGCGCCAGCAGCTTGGCCGGGACGGGGGCCTTCACAGATACGCAGTATTTT.